These 14 T cell receptor beta chains were all obtained from the same sample, sequenced in a study of blood T cell repertoires in COVID-19. Clones were sequenced by immunoSEQ multiplex PCR, and TCRdb holds only the in-frame ones, with some missing. Here the sample spans under 130,000 clones, approximately 69% being singletons. Specimen: peripheral blood. The source is a man older than 75 with acute or convalescent COVID-19.

The chain has TRBV19 and TRBJ1-5; 9 bases fit TRBD1. This CDR3 is built from 15 residues. Germline V gene lookup returns CDR1 LNHDA and CDR2 SQIVND (reference sequence). J was trimmed by 5 bases and V by 6 bases; bases with no gene match: 8. This CDR3 is CASRRDRGTHQPQHF. DNA for the CDR3: TGTGCCAGTAGACGAGACAGGGGGACGCATCAGCCCCAGCATTTT. Filled out from reference TRBV19 and TRBJ1-5, the complete variable domain reads DGGITQSPKYLFRKEGQNVTLSCEQNLNHDAMYWYRQDPGQGLRLIYYSQIVNDFQKGDIAEGYSVSREKKESFPLTVTSAQKNPTAFYLCASRRDRGTHQPQHFGDGTRLSIL.

This chain uses TRBV28 with TRBJ2-5; 7 bases match TRBD1. CDR3 size: 14 residues. The V gene's germline CDR1 is MDHEN and CDR2 SYDVKM. With 4 bases clipped from V and 2 bases from J, the junction kept 4 bases outside the gene matches. In DNA form, the CDR3 reads TGTGCCAGCAGTTACCTGGGACAGCAAGAGACCCAGTACTTC. Protein sequence: CASSYLGQQETQYF. The full variable domain, rest sourced from reference TRBV28 and TRBJ2-5, is DVKVTQSSRYLVKRTGEKVFLECVQDMDHENMFWYRQDPGLGLRLIYFSYDVKMKEKGDIPEGYSVSREKKERFSLILESASTNQTSMYLCASSYLGQQETQYFGPGTRLLVL.

The V call is TRBV10-2, the J call TRBJ2-7; D is unresolved. Looked up from germline, CDR1 is WSHSY and CDR2 is SAAADI. Deletions cut 7 bases from V and 11 bases from J, with 24 bases between. The CDR3 spans 14 residues. The CDR3 nucleotides read TGCGCCAGCACCCTTCCCCCAAACTCCGCCCGCAAGTACTTC. This codes for CASTLPPNSARKYF.

The V call is TRBV5-4, the J call TRBJ1-1, with D perhaps TRBD1 (5 bases). Trimming cost V 0 bases and J 6 bases, with 9 bases left between them. The V gene's germline CDR1 is SGHNT and CDR2 YYREEE (reference sequence). The CDR3 runs to 13 residues. CDR3 residues: CASSLDQGSEAFF. The CDR3 DNA sequence: TGTGCCAGCAGCTTGGATCAGGGCTCTGAAGCTTTCTTT.

The chain links TRBV10-3 to TRBJ2-5, with 8 bases identical to TRBD1. The CDR3 length is 15 residues. The ends lost 3 bases at V and 0 bases at J; junction bases unmatched: 3. Germline values: CDR1 ENHRY, CDR2 SYGVKD. CDR3 in amino acids: CAISDLDRDQETQYF. The CDR3 nucleotides are TGTGCCATCAGTGATTTGGACAGGGACCAAGAGACCCAGTACTTC.

This rearrangement joins TRBV20-1 to TRBJ2-5; the D gene is possibly TRBD2 (6 bases). The CDR3 runs to 12 residues. Trimming stripped 3 bases from V and 5 bases from J, with 10 bases between. Germline lookup yields CDR1 DFQATT and CDR2 SNEGSKA (reference sequence). CDR3 in amino acids: CSASPSAETQYF. The CDR3, as DNA: TGCAGTGCTAGTCCTAGCGCGGAGACCCAGTACTTC.

There are many counts of this clone. The chain combines TRBV2 with TRBJ1-6; D not resolved. This CDR3 is built from 18 residues. Trimming removed 2 bases at V and 0 bases at J, with 14 bases between. Germline CDR1 is SNHLY and CDR2 is FYNNEI. Here the CDR3 DNA reads TGTGCCAGCAGTGAATCGCCCGCGGGGAGCTCCTATAATTCACCCCTCCACTTT. Protein sequence: CASSESPAGSSYNSPLHF. The full variable domain, completed using reference TRBV2 and TRBJ1-6, is EPEVTQTPSHQVTQMGQEVILRCVPISNHLYFYWYRQILGQKVEFLVSFYNNEISEKSEIFDDQFSVERPDGSNFTLKIRSTKLEDSAMYFCASSESPAGSSYNSPLHFGNGTRLTVT.

Here the CDR3 DNA reads TGTGCCAGCAGTGCTTGGACAGGGGGCGGCACAGATACGCAGTATTTT. Translation gives CASSAWTGGGTDTQYF. The rearrangement uses TRBV6-1 and TRBJ2-3, with 11 positions matching TRBD1. Germline V lookup: CDR1 MNHNS, CDR2 SASEGT. The J segment lost 1 base and the V segment lost 4 bases, leaving 4 bases of the junction unmatched. This CDR3 is 16 amino acids long.

J is TRBJ2-7 and V is TRBV28, with D unclear. The V end lost 3 bases, the J end lost 3 bases, and 9 bases lay between the germline ends. This CDR3 is built from 13 residues. In germline, CDR1 is MDHEN, CDR2 SYDVKM. CDR3: CASSFADLYEQYF. CDR3 DNA sequence: TGTGCCAGCAGTTTTGCGGATCTCTACGAGCAGTACTTC.

This clone was recorded once. This rearrangement joins TRBV7-8 to TRBJ2-1; TRBD2 agrees at 14 bases. CDR1 SGHVS and CDR2 FQNEAQ come from the germline V gene. The CDR3 is made up of 16 amino acids. With 3 bases clipped from V and 9 bases from J, the junction kept 7 bases outside the gene matches. The CDR3 reads CASSLSGLAGAGEQFF. CDR3 sequence (DNA): TGTGCCAGCAGCTTGTCGGGACTAGCGGGAGCCGGTGAGCAGTTCTTC.

The rearrangement joins TRBV2 to TRBJ2-7, with unresolved D. This CDR3 comprises 12 residues. The germline V gene has CDR1 SNHLY and CDR2 FYNNEI. V lost 4 bases, J lost 0 bases, and 4 bases lay in between. The CDR3 sequence: CASSVSSYEQYF. The DNA of the CDR3 is TGTGCCAGCAGTGTCAGCTCCTACGAGCAGTACTTC.

The gene calls are TRBV28 and TRBJ2-5; maybe TRBD2 (5 bases). Germline loops: CDR1 MDHEN, CDR2 SYDVKM. The CDR3 is 12 amino acids. Trimming cost V 5 bases and J 5 bases, with 9 bases left between them. Here the CDR3 reads CASSPRGETQYF. The DNA for the CDR3 is TGTGCCAGCAGTCCTCGAGGGGAGACCCAGTACTTC.

The gene calls are TRBV7-2 and TRBJ2-3; TRBD1 might be the D (6 bases). Germline V gene sequence: CDR1 SGHTA, CDR2 FQGNSA. Trimming cost V 4 bases and J 5 bases, with 10 bases left between them. The CDR3 totals 13 residues. CDR3 in amino acids: CASSSSRGDTQYF. The CDR3 coding sequence is TGTGCCAGCAGCTCCTCCAGGGGAGATACGCAGTATTTT.

This clone has just a few counts. The chain is built from TRBV7-2 and TRBJ2-2; TRBD1 aligns across 9 bases. The CDR3 runs 15 residues. V was pared by 5 bases and J by 7 bases, with 8 bases of the junction left unmatched. The germline gives CDR1 SGHTA, CDR2 FQGNSA. The CDR3 is CASSLGQGHNGELFF. The CDR3 bases are TGTGCCAGCAGCCTTGGACAGGGGCATAACGGGGAGCTGTTTTTT. The complete variable domain, with remaining parts taken from reference TRBV7-2 and TRBJ2-2, reads GAGVSQSPSNKVTEKGKDVELRCDPISGHTALYWYRQSLGQGLEFLIYFQGNSAPDKSGLPSDRFSAERTGGSVSTLTIQRTQQEDSAVYLCASSLGQGHNGELFFGEGSRLTVL.